These 13 T cell receptor beta chains originate from one sample sequenced in a study of T cell repertoires in aging, cancer and after chemotherapy (dated by TCRdb to about 2019). Instead of sorted cells or RNA, genomic DNA extracted from peripheral blood served as the source for amplifying TCR beta rearrangements. The instrument was an Illumina MiSeq. Multiplex touch-down PCR with a mixed TRB-A/B primer pool was used to amplify rearranged TRB sequences covering the V, D and J segments. The raw public reads went through TCRdb reprocessing: fastp at Q25, MiXCR clone calling, in-frame beta chains kept. Every entry covers one CDR3 protein and lists the most common genes and DNA from its rows. The sample yields over a thousand distinct CDR3 sequences; about 27% were counted once. In total, the top ten clones hold roughly 26% of the sample. The material sequenced was blood. Receptors originate from a human donor with a solid tumor. The donor label of this sample is uncertain.

This clonotype appeared a few times. V usage is TRBV5-4 and J usage is TRBJ1-6; D remains unclear. Germline V lookup: CDR1 SGHNT, CDR2 YYREEE (reference sequence). V was shortened by 5 bases and J by 9 bases, with 9 bases between the two germline ends. This CDR3 has 12 residues. The CDR3 spells CASRTAGSPLHF. The CDR3 DNA is TGTGCCAGCAGGACGGCGGGTTCACCCCTCCACTTT.

In nucleotides, the CDR3 is TGCAGCGGAGGGGTGTCTACGCAGTATTTT. Residues: CSGGVSTQYF. V gene TRBV29-1 combines with J gene TRBJ2-3, with D possibly being TRBD1 or TRBD2 (5 bases each). The germline V and J ends were trimmed by 7 bases and 8 bases, with 10 bases remaining between them. In germline, CDR1 is SQVTM, CDR2 ANQGSEA. This CDR3 contains 10 residues.

This clonotype showed up just once. The chain employs TRBV19 and TRBJ2-3, with a possible D match to TRBD2 (6 bases). The CDR3 runs to 20 residues. V lost 6 bases to trimming and J lost 8 bases, with 36 bases between them. Germline CDR1 reads LNHDA; CDR2 reads SQIVND (reference sequence). The chain's CDR3 is CASSSPGAGTWNPYLRTQYF. The CDR3 nucleotides read TGTGCCAGTAGCTCCCCCGGGGCGGGGACTTGGAATCCCTACCTCCGTACGCAGTATTTT. Full variable domain (rest looked up from reference TRBV19 and TRBJ2-3): DGGITQSPKYLFRKEGQNVTLSCEQNLNHDAMYWYRQDPGQGLRLIYYSQIVNDFQKGDIAEGYSVSREKKESFPLTVTSAQKNPTAFYLCASSSPGAGTWNPYLRTQYFGPGTRLTVL.

The rearrangement uses TRBV27 and TRBJ1-6; D is uncertain. Germline V lookup: CDR1 MNHEY, CDR2 SMNVEV (reference sequence). V was cut by 2 bases and J by 1 base, with 9 bases left in between. The CDR3 has 16 amino acids. CDR3 region: CASSLEGRSYNSPLHF. The CDR3 DNA is TGTGCCAGCAGTTTAGAAGGCAGGTCCTATAATTCACCCCTCCACTTT.

This clonotype was recorded a few times. This chain uses TRBV24-1 with TRBJ2-6; perhaps TRBD1 as D (6 bases). Germline CDR1 KGHDR, CDR2 SFDVKD. This CDR3 is built from 18 residues. Trimming stripped 4 bases from V and 4 bases from J, with 19 bases between. CDR3: CATSENRAGAVGANVLTF. DNA for the CDR3: TGTGCCACCAGTGAAAACAGGGCTGGGGCTGTCGGGGCCAACGTCCTGACTTTC.

The chain employs TRBV6-2 or TRBV6-3 and TRBJ1-3; D is perhaps TRBD1 (5 bases). CDR3 length: 14 amino acids. Per the germline V gene, CDR1 is MNHEY and CDR2 is SVGEGT. CDR3 sequence: CVSNPGTSGNTIYF. The CDR3 nucleotides are TGTGTTAGCAACCCTGGGACGTCTGGAAACACCATATATTTT.

This chain uses TRBV19 with TRBJ1-1; TRBD1 agrees at 9 bases. CDR1 is LNHDA, CDR2 SQIVND, per germline (reference sequence). V lost 2 bases, J lost 2 bases, and 3 bases stayed unmatched. The CDR3 totals 15 residues. The DNA of the CDR3 is TGTGCCAGTAGTATAAAGGGACAGGGCAACACTGAAGCTTTCTTT. Translating gives CASSIKGQGNTEAFF.

This clonotype was recorded a few times. The chain employs TRBV20-1 and TRBJ1-2, with TRBD1 matching 8 bases. J was trimmed by 5 bases and V by 3 bases; bases with no gene match: 11. This CDR3 is built from 15 residues. Germline V gene data show CDR1 as DFQATT and CDR2 as SNEGSKA (reference sequence). The CDR3 region has the DNA TGCAGTGCTAGTTTCCCGACAGGGGTAGGGTATGGCTACACCTTC. Protein: CSASFPTGVGYGYTF.

This clonotype has just a few counts. The gene calls are TRBV6-2 or TRBV6-3 and TRBJ1-6, with a possible D match to TRBD1 (6 bases). Trimming took 4 bases from V and 6 from J, leaving 16 bases between them. Germline CDR1 reads MNHEY; CDR2 reads SVGEGT. This CDR3 is 16 amino acids long. The CDR3 region is CASSLLRGHFNSPLHF. The CDR3 DNA is TGTGCCAGCAGTTTGTTGCGGGGACACTTTAATTCACCCCTCCACTTT.

The V call is TRBV20-1, the J call TRBJ2-5, with D perhaps TRBD1 or TRBD2 (5 bases each). The CDR3 is made up of 15 amino acids. Per the germline V gene, CDR1 is DFQATT and CDR2 is SNEGSKA (reference sequence). V lost 5 bases to trimming and J lost 5 bases, with 21 bases between them. In DNA form, the CDR3 reads TGCAGTGCTCGGGACGGGGCTAACGAGCGGGAGACCCAGTACTTC. Amino acids: CSARDGANERETQYF.

This clonotype is termed large (0.1 to 1%). The chain has TRBV11-2 and TRBJ2-7; tentatively, D is TRBD1 (6 bases). CDR3 length: 11 amino acids. The V and J ends lost 6 bases and 4 bases respectively, with 7 bases between them. Per germline, CDR1 SGHAT and CDR2 FQNNGV. CDR3 in amino acids: CASSGQYEQYF. CDR3 sequence (DNA): TGTGCCAGCAGTGGACAGTACGAGCAGTACTTC.

This clonotype is deemed large. The chain is built from TRBV15 and TRBJ1-1; D not certain. Germline lookup yields CDR1 LNHNV and CDR2 YYDKDF (reference sequence). There are 15 residues in the CDR3. V gave up 0 bases and J gave up 1 base, with 9 bases separating them. The CDR3 DNA sequence: TGTGCCACCAGCAGAGATAACGGACCGAACACTGAAGCTTTCTTT. Translating it yields CATSRDNGPNTEAFF. Using reference TRBV15 and TRBJ1-1 for the parts outside the CDR3, the full variable domain is DAMVIQNPRYQVTQFGKPVTLSCSQTLNHNVMYWYQQKSSQAPKLLFHYYDKDFNNEADTPDNFQSRRPNTSFCFLDIRSPGLGDTAMYLCATSRDNGPNTEAFFGQGTRLTVV.

This clonotype qualifies as large. The chain uses TRBV7-4 and TRBJ1-5; D is undetermined. The germline V gene has CDR1 SGHVT and CDR2 SQSDAQ. V was cut by 3 bases and J by 0 bases, with 12 bases left in between. There are 16 residues in the CDR3. The CDR3 region is CASSFVSTHSNQPQHF. DNA for the CDR3: TGTGCCAGCAGCTTTGTCAGCACACATAGCAATCAGCCCCAGCATTTT.